The 30 T cell receptor beta chains given below trace back to one sample, sequenced in a study of blood T cells in healthy people across ages. It was with a sample-barcoded 5' primer and a J-beta primer mix that a second PCR of roughly 7 to 12 cycles was run. TCRdb fed the 5' RACE reads into MiXCR, producing one record per CDR3 protein. This table has 650,000 to 800,000 distinct CDR3 sequences, roughly half appearing once. Sequences were obtained from blood. The receptor set was obtained from a woman of 80 years or more in good health.

This clonotype was recorded at least ten times. The chain joins TRBV30 to TRBJ2-4; 7 nucleotides match TRBD2. The CDR3 is 15 residues long. The V and J ends lost 0 bases and 6 bases, in that order; junction bases with no gene match: 8. Per the germline V gene, CDR1 is GTSNPN and CDR2 is SVGIG (reference sequence). This chain's CDR3 is CAWSVRAGLGNIQYF. In DNA form, the CDR3 reads TGTGCCTGGAGTGTAAGAGCGGGGTTGGGAAACATTCAGTACTTC.

This clonotype has a handful of counts. This sequence joins TRBV27 and TRBJ1-6, with D possibly TRBD1 on 5 matching bases. CDR1 is MNHEY and CDR2 is SMNVEV in the germline V gene (reference sequence). Trimming pared 5 bases from V and 2 bases from J, leaving 7 bases between. The CDR3 totals 14 residues. In nucleotides, the CDR3 is TGTGCCAGCAGTCCGGGACCCTATAATTCACCCCTCCACTTT. This gives the protein CASSPGPYNSPLHF.

The rearrangement links TRBV4-3 to TRBJ2-1; D remains unclear. CDR1 and CDR2 (germline): LGHNA, YSLEER. The CDR3 has 15 residues. V lost 4 bases to trimming and J lost 2 bases, with 12 bases between them. CDR3 residues: CASSRREGTYNEQFF. In DNA form, the CDR3 reads TGCGCCAGCAGCCGTCGCGAAGGGACCTACAATGAGCAGTTCTTC.

This clonotype is a singleton in its sample. V usage is TRBV20-1 and J usage is TRBJ2-3, with D possibly being TRBD1 or TRBD2 (5 bases each). Trimming took off 4 bases at V and 5 bases at J, with 25 bases between the two ends. CDR1 and CDR2 (germline): DFQATT, SNEGSKA (reference sequence). The CDR3 runs to 17 residues. The CDR3 loop reads CSATPPRGLRGVDTQYF. The DNA for the CDR3 is TGCAGTGCTACCCCTCCCCGGGGTCTCCGAGGGGTAGATACGCAGTATTTT.

The chain combines TRBV7-9 with TRBJ2-3; no firm D call. V lost 0 bases, J lost 6 bases, and 10 bases lay in between. The CDR3 loop spans 14 amino acids. Germline V gene lookup returns CDR1 SEHNR and CDR2 FQNEAQ (reference sequence). The CDR3 nucleotides are TGTGCCAGCAGCTTAGCGCCGACCGGGGATACGCAGTATTTT. Translating gives CASSLAPTGDTQYF.

This clonotype was counted many times. The chain recombines TRBV5-1 with TRBJ2-1; D might be TRBD2 (6 bases). CDR1 is SGHRS, CDR2 YFSETQ, per germline. The V and J ends lost 4 bases and 9 bases respectively, with 11 bases between them. The CDR3 extends over 12 amino acids. CDR3 in amino acids: CASSRGLGEQFF. Here the CDR3 DNA reads TGCGCCAGCAGCAGGGGACTCGGTGAGCAGTTCTTC. The full variable domain, in which reference TRBV5-1 and TRBJ2-1 provide the parts outside the CDR3, is KAGVTQTPRYLIKTRGQQVTLSCSPISGHRSVSWYQQTPGQGLQFLFEYFSETQRNKGNFPGRFSGRQFSNSRSEMNVSTLELGDSALYLCASSRGLGEQFFGPGTRLTVL.

This clonotype was counted ten times or more. V is TRBV20-1 and J is TRBJ2-1, with TRBD2 matching 8 bases. Trimming took 6 bases from V and 4 from J; bases not matched to a gene: 5. The CDR3 runs to 13 residues. Germline lookup yields CDR1 DFQATT and CDR2 SNEGSKA (reference sequence). CDR3 coding DNA: TGCAGTGCCCCCGGGAGGGCTTACAATGAGCAGTTCTTC. Translation: CSAPGRAYNEQFF.

This clonotype was observed many times. Given a much more abundant clone one base away, this may be a read error. This chain joins TRBV6-5 and TRBJ2-1; 9 positions match TRBD2. J gave up 4 bases and V 5 bases, and 3 bases lay outside the gene matches. CDR3 length: 14 amino acids. Germline V gene data show CDR1 as MNHEY and CDR2 as SVGAGI. CDR3 residues: CASSASGVYNEQFF. CDR3 sequence (DNA): TGTGCCAGCAGTGCTAGCGGGGTATACAATGAGCAGTTCTTC.

The table lists this clonotype with many counts. Being one base from a much bigger clone, this may be a read error. The chain employs TRBV7-9 and TRBJ2-1, with TRBD1 as a possible D gene (6 bases). V was shortened by 6 bases and J by 4 bases, with 10 bases between the two germline ends. CDR1 and CDR2 (germline): SEHNR, FQNEAQ (reference sequence). The CDR3 runs to 13 residues. The CDR3: CASSLDRYNEQFF. The CDR3 DNA sequence: TGTGCCAGCAGTCTGGACAGATACAATGAGCAGTTCTTC.

This sequence joins TRBV29-1 and TRBJ2-5, with TRBD2 matching 9 bases. The last part of the DNA fits TRBJ2-1 better; the J call may be wrong. The CDR3 is 14 amino acids. Per germline, CDR1 SQVTM and CDR2 ANQGSEA. The CDR3 DNA is TGCAGCGTTGGGCTAGCGGGATGGCAAGAGACCCAGTTCTTC. Its protein product is CSVGLAGWQETQFF.

This clonotype has a count of ten or more. The V call is TRBV3-1, the J call TRBJ2-3; 8 nucleotides line up with TRBD2. The CDR3 is 15 amino acids. Germline V CDR1 and CDR2: LGHDT, YNNKEL (reference sequence). V dropped 3 bases and J dropped 7; count of bases not matched to a gene: 9. The CDR3 nucleotides are TGTGCCAGCAGCCAGTACGGGACTAGGAAAAATACGCAGTATTTT. Translating it yields CASSQYGTRKNTQYF.

The CDR3 protein is CSPLSTESSEAFF. CDR3 DNA sequence: TGCAGCCCCCTTTCAACTGAGAGTAGCGAAGCTTTCTTT. The chain uses TRBV29-1 and TRBJ1-1; D ambiguous. Germline V CDR1 and CDR2: SQVTM, ANQGSEA. The CDR3 totals 13 residues. V lost 8 bases, J lost 8 bases, and 21 bases lay in between.

In this sample, this clonotype turned up once. The J gene is TRBJ2-7, the V gene TRBV7-8, with D perhaps TRBD1 (6 bases). CDR1 is SGHVS, CDR2 FQNEAQ, per germline. This CDR3 has 13 amino acids. V was clipped by 2 bases and J by 2 bases, with 7 bases between them. CDR3 DNA sequence: TGTGCCAGCAGCTTAAACAGGGCCTACGAGCAGTACTTC. Translated, it gives CASSLNRAYEQYF.

This clonotype was observed a handful of times. This rearrangement joins TRBV5-1 to TRBJ2-1; D is uncertain. This CDR3 is 14 amino acids long. Trimming cost V 4 bases and J 6 bases, with 14 bases left between them. From germline, CDR1 is SGHRS and CDR2 YFSETQ. CDR3 bases: TGCGCCAGCAGCCGAAGCTCCGACGGCAATGAGCAGTTCTTC. Its protein is CASSRSSDGNEQFF. Using reference TRBV5-1 and TRBJ2-1 for the parts outside the CDR3, the full variable domain is KAGVTQTPRYLIKTRGQQVTLSCSPISGHRSVSWYQQTPGQGLQFLFEYFSETQRNKGNFPGRFSGRQFSNSRSEMNVSTLELGDSALYLCASSRSSDGNEQFFGPGTRLTVL.

This clonotype came up once. The genes are TRBV20-1 and TRBJ2-3; no firm D call. V was clipped by 0 bases and J by 5 bases, with 12 bases between them. Germline V gene data show CDR1 as DFQATT and CDR2 as SNEGSKA (reference sequence). The CDR3 runs to 14 residues. CDR3 in amino acids: CSARDGNLGDTQYF. CDR3 in DNA: TGCAGTGCTAGAGATGGAAACCTTGGAGATACGCAGTATTTT.

This clonotype was detected ten times or more. The chain carries TRBV6-5 and TRBJ2-4; D possibly uses TRBD1 or TRBD2 (6 bases each). Trimming pared 3 bases from V and 1 base from J, leaving 13 bases between. Germline V CDR1 and CDR2: MNHEY, SVGAGI. The CDR3 is 16 residues long. In DNA, the CDR3 is TGTGCCAGCAGTTATCCGGGGGCCTGGGCCAAAAACATTCAGTACTTC. This translates into CASSYPGAWAKNIQYF.

The rearrangement links TRBV3-1 to TRBJ2-3; D may correspond to TRBD1 or TRBD2 (7 bases each). The CDR3 is 15 residues long. The ends were cut back, 9 bases at V and 1 base at J, with 17 bases in the middle. Per germline, CDR1 LGHDT and CDR2 YNNKEL (reference sequence). The CDR3 is CASQGGAHRTDTQYF. In DNA form, the CDR3 reads TGTGCCAGTCAGGGGGGGGCCCATCGCACAGATACGCAGTATTTT.

This clonotype was seen just once. V gene TRBV7-2 combines with J gene TRBJ2-1; D gene unclear. The CDR3 loop spans 13 amino acids. V was trimmed by 4 bases and J by 15 bases, leaving 19 bases between them. Germline CDR1 is SGHTA and CDR2 is FQGNSA. The CDR3 DNA reads as TGTGCCAGCAGCTCCGGACGACGGCCGCGATGGTTCTTC. Amino acid sequence: CASSSGRRPRWFF.

This clonotype was seen a few times. The chain has TRBV29-1 and TRBJ1-1; D unresolved. The ends were cut back, 4 bases at V and 0 bases at J, with 12 bases in the middle. Per the germline V gene, CDR1 is SQVTM and CDR2 is ANQGSEA. The CDR3 totals 14 residues. This chain's CDR3 is CSVGSQALNTEAFF. CDR3 nucleotides: TGCAGCGTTGGGTCCCAGGCCCTGAACACTGAAGCTTTCTTT.

V is TRBV4-1 and J is TRBJ2-2; D could derive from TRBD1 or TRBD2 (5 bases each). The CDR3 length is 16 residues. The germline gives CDR1 MGHRA, CDR2 YSYEKL. V lost 1 base and J lost 4, with 13 bases in between. The CDR3 reads CASSQGRQGPTGELFF. The CDR3 DNA reads TGCGCCAGCAGCCAAGGAAGGCAGGGACCCACCGGGGAGCTGTTTTTT.

On this clonotype: Just one base apart from a much larger clone, this may be a read error. This chain uses TRBV2 with TRBJ1-5; no clear D gene. The germline gives CDR1 SNHLY, CDR2 FYNNEI. The CDR3 has 12 amino acids. CDR3 nucleotides: TGTGTCAGCAGTGGTAGCAATCAGCCCCAGCATTTT. Its translation is CVSSGSNQPQHF. The full variable domain, in which reference TRBV2 and TRBJ1-5 provide the parts outside the CDR3, is EPEVTQTPSHQVTQMGQEVILRCVPISNHLYFYWYRQILGQKVEFLVSFYNNEISEKSEIFDDQFSVERPDGSNFTLKIRSTKLEDSAMYFCVSSGSNQPQHFGDGTRLSIL.

As for this clonotype: Since a much larger clone is just one base distant, this may be a read error. The chain is built from TRBV12-3 or TRBV12-4 and TRBJ2-1; 10 bases agree with TRBD2. J was trimmed by 13 bases and V by 1 base; bases with no gene match: 13. This CDR3 contains 16 residues. The CDR3, as DNA: TGTGCCAGCAGTTTAGGAGTACTAGCGGGATTTGGGACCCAGTTCTTC. Protein sequence: CASSLGVLAGFGTQFF.

The CDR3 DNA reads TGCAGTGCTTCAGGGGGCTTGTCCTACAATGAGCAGTTCTTC. The encoded protein is CSASGGLSYNEQFF. The rearrangement uses TRBV20-1 and TRBJ2-1; 8 bases are shared with TRBD1. The CDR3 is 14 amino acids. V shed 5 bases and J 1 base; nucleotides not matched to a gene: 4. Looked up from germline, CDR1 is DFQATT and CDR2 is SNEGSKA (reference sequence).

This clonotype was counted once. V and J are TRBV6-1 and TRBJ2-1; 10 bases line up with TRBD1. The CDR3 consists of 12 residues. J was trimmed by 10 bases and V by 5 bases; bases with no gene match: 2. Germline CDR1 is MNHNS and CDR2 is SASEGT. The DNA of the CDR3 is TGTGCCAGCAGTCGGGACAGGGGAGAGCAGTTCTTC. Its translation: CASSRDRGEQFF.

As regards this clonotype: It may be a read error: a sequence one base away is much more abundant. V is TRBV7-8 and J is TRBJ2-1; D ambiguous. The CDR3 extends over 14 amino acids. Germline values: CDR1 SGHVS, CDR2 FQNEAQ. Trimming removed 2 bases from V and 7 bases from J, with 12 bases in between. The CDR3 DNA is TGTGCCAGCAGCTTATCCCGAGAGAGGAATGAGCAGTTCTTC. Its translation is CASSLSRERNEQFF.

In its sample, this clonotype was seen a few times. The CDR3 DNA reads TGTGCCACCAGTGGCATTTCAGACAGGGGAAGCTACAATGAGCAGTTCTTC. Its protein product is CATSGISDRGSYNEQFF. The genes are TRBV24-1 and TRBJ2-1; TRBD1 matches 8 bases. CDR3 size: 17 residues. V lost 5 bases and J lost 3; bases outside the gene matches: 11. Per the germline V gene, CDR1 is KGHDR and CDR2 is SFDVKD.

This clonotype was seen only once. This sequence joins TRBV12-3 or TRBV12-4 and TRBJ2-7, with 7 bases fitting TRBD2. The J call is uncertain, as TRBJ2-5 better fits the DNA end. The CDR3 is made up of 15 amino acids. The CDR3 region has the DNA TGTGCCACCCAACCCGTGGGAGCGGGATTCAAGACCCAGTACTTC. It codes for CATQPVGAGFKTQYF.

V gene TRBV6-1 combines with J gene TRBJ1-5, with D perhaps matching TRBD1 (6 bases). In germline, CDR1 is MNHNS, CDR2 SASEGT. Trimming shortened V by 8 bases and J by 10 bases, and 18 bases separated the two germline ends. This CDR3 is built from 13 residues. The CDR3 DNA follows: TGTGCCAGCCGGACAGCGGGGCTTACTCCCCAGCATTTT. As protein: CASRTAGLTPQHF.

V gene TRBV10-3 combines with J gene TRBJ2-3; TRBD1 matches at 10 bases. This CDR3 has 15 residues. Germline-derived CDR1 and CDR2 are ENHRY and SYGVKD. Trimming took 6 bases from V and 2 from J; bases not matched to a gene: 5. CDR3 nucleotides: TGTGCCATCAGAAGGGACAGGGGCAACACAGATACGCAGTATTTT. It translates to CAIRRDRGNTDTQYF.

This clonotype has only a few counts. A much larger clone lies a single base off, so this may be a read error. V and J are TRBV5-1 and TRBJ2-1; 8 bases fit TRBD2. Germline V CDR1 and CDR2: SGHRS, YFSETQ. The CDR3 is 14 residues long. CDR3 DNA: TGCGCCAGCGTAAGCGGGAGCCGTTACAGTGAGCAGTTCTTC. Translated: CASVSGSRYSEQFF.